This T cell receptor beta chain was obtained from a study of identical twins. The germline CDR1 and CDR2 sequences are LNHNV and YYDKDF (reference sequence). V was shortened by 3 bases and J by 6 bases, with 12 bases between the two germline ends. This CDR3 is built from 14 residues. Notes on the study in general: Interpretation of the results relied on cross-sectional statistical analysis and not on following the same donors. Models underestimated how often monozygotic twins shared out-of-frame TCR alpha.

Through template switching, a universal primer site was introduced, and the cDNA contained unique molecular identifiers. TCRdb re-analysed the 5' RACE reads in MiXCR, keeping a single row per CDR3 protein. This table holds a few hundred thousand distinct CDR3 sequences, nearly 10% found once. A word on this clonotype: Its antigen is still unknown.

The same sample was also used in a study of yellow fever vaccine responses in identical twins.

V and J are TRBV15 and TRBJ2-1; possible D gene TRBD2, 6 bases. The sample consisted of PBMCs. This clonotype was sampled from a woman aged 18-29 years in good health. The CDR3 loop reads CATSSSGLTNEQFF. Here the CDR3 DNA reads TGTGCCACCAGCAGCTCGGGACTTACCAATGAGCAGTTCTTC.